What follows are 20 T cell receptor beta chains derived from one specimen sequenced in a study of T-cell memory formation after mild COVID-19. TCRdb reprocessed the 5' RACE reads via MiXCR and lists one record per CDR3 protein. This repertoire shows fewer than 50,000 distinct CDR3 sequences, roughly 7.2% found once; its top ten account for less than 1.5%. Sequencing input: PBMCs or a T cell subset sorted from them (not recorded which). The receptors come from a man aged 18 to 30 who had mild COVID-19 (a few samples of this study predate the infection). Cell type and time point are not known.

This clonotype was observed a few times. V gene TRBV20-1 combines with J gene TRBJ2-5, with D uncertain. From germline, CDR1 is DFQATT and CDR2 SNEGSKA (reference sequence). V lost 2 bases to trimming and J lost 5 bases, with 6 bases between them. The CDR3 runs to 11 residues. The CDR3 nucleotides read TGCAGTGCTAGATCGCTGGAGACCCAGTACTTC. It yields the protein CSARSLETQYF.

This clonotype was observed at least ten times. The chain joins TRBV7-9 to TRBJ2-1; D gene uncertain. The V gene lost 5 bases and the J gene lost 3 bases, with 17 bases spanning the gap. Germline values: CDR1 SEHNR, CDR2 FQNEAQ (reference sequence). This CDR3 is 16 amino acids long. In DNA, the CDR3 is TGTGCCAGCAGCCACCGATCGGCTAACTACTACAATGAGCAGTTCTTC. It codes for CASSHRSANYYNEQFF.

This clonotype came up many times. The chain combines TRBV5-1 with TRBJ2-5, with D unresolved. Germline V gene lookup returns CDR1 SGHRS and CDR2 YFSETQ. The ends were cut back, 4 bases at V and 5 bases at J, with 9 bases in the middle. CDR3 length: 12 residues. CDR3 loop: CASSEIWETQYF. CDR3 DNA: TGCGCCAGCAGCGAAATTTGGGAGACCCAGTACTTC.

This chain links TRBV7-2 with TRBJ1-1; TRBD1 is a possible D gene (6 bases). The CDR3 spans 13 residues. Germline-derived CDR1 and CDR2 are SGHTA and FQGNSA. The V and J ends lost 5 bases and 11 bases respectively, with 18 bases between them. CDR3 sequence: CASSNYLGGTAFF. The CDR3 DNA sequence: TGTGCCAGCAGCAATTACCTAGGGGGTACGGCTTTCTTT.

The chain uses TRBV7-2 and TRBJ1-5; 7 bases line up with TRBD1. Germline loops: CDR1 SGHTA, CDR2 FQGNSA. With 5 bases clipped from V and 4 bases from J, the junction kept 8 bases outside the gene matches. This CDR3 region has 15 residues. CDR3 DNA sequence: TGTGCCAGCAGCCTACAGGGGCGTAATAATCAGCCCCAGCATTTT. Encoded protein: CASSLQGRNNQPQHF.

There are a few counts of this clonotype. CDR3 in DNA: TGCGCCAGCAGCTTGCAGGCAGCTAGCGGGGGTAATGAGCAGTTCTTC. It yields the protein CASSLQAASGGNEQFF. This rearrangement joins TRBV5-1 to TRBJ2-1; 10 nucleotides align to TRBD2. This CDR3 comprises 16 residues. The germline CDR1 and CDR2 sequences are SGHRS and YFSETQ. The J segment lost 7 bases and the V segment lost 1 base, leaving 8 bases of the junction unmatched. Combining the CDR3 with reference TRBV5-1 and TRBJ2-1 gives the whole variable domain KAGVTQTPRYLIKTRGQQVTLSCSPISGHRSVSWYQQTPGQGLQFLFEYFSETQRNKGNFPGRFSGRQFSNSRSEMNVSTLELGDSALYLCASSLQAASGGNEQFFGPGTRLTVL.

This chain connects TRBV30 to TRBJ2-5; 8 nucleotides agree with TRBD1. Germline CDR1 and CDR2: GTSNPN and SVGIG (reference sequence). V lost 3 bases to trimming and J lost 5 bases; unmatched junction nucleotides: 11. This CDR3 is built from 15 residues. The CDR3 reads CAWRETGAMVETQYF. The DNA of the CDR3 is TGTGCCTGGAGGGAGACAGGGGCTATGGTGGAGACCCAGTACTTC.

The genes are TRBV20-1 and TRBJ1-6, with D unresolved. Per the germline V gene, CDR1 is DFQATT and CDR2 is SNEGSKA (reference sequence). The CDR3 loop spans 17 amino acids. Trimming stripped 0 bases from V and 0 bases from J, with 12 bases between. The CDR3 coding sequence is TGCAGTGCTAGAGATTTAAGCAGAGACTCCTATAATTCACCCCTCCACTTT. Protein product: CSARDLSRDSYNSPLHF.

V and J are TRBV7-8 and TRBJ2-7; D not certain. Trimming took off 4 bases at V and 4 bases at J, with 11 bases between the two ends. This CDR3 is built from 13 residues. The germline CDR1 and CDR2 sequences are SGHVS and FQNEAQ. CDR3 nucleotide sequence: TGTGCCAGCAGCTCGCGACACCCATACGAGCAGTACTTC. Amino acid sequence: CASSSRHPYEQYF.

A few counts support this clonotype. V is TRBV6-2 or TRBV6-3 and J is TRBJ1-5; TRBD1 aligns across 11 bases. With 8 bases clipped from V and 5 bases from J, the junction kept 5 bases outside the gene matches. Germline loops: CDR1 MNHEY, CDR2 SVGEGT. This CDR3 contains 14 residues. The CDR3 nucleotides are TGTGCCAGCGGATGGACAGGGGGCGATCAGCCCCAGCATTTT. This encodes CASGWTGGDQPQHF.

This clonotype was observed at least ten times. This chain connects TRBV7-9 to TRBJ2-7, with D uncertain. The CDR3 runs 13 residues. The V gene lost 2 bases and the J gene lost 3 bases, with 8 bases spanning the gap. CDR1 is SEHNR and CDR2 is FQNEAQ in the germline V gene (reference sequence). Here the CDR3 reads CASSLSQNYEQYV. The CDR3 DNA follows: TGTGCCAGCAGCTTATCACAGAACTACGAGCAGTACGTC.

The chain recombines TRBV7-3 with TRBJ2-7, with D possibly TRBD1 on 6 matching bases. Germline V gene data show CDR1 as SGHTA and CDR2 as FQGTGA. The CDR3 has 13 residues. The CDR3, as DNA: TGTGCCCGCAGGGGACGGCCCTCCTACGAGCAGTACGTC. Its translation: CARRGRPSYEQYV.

This clonotype has more than one count but fewer than ten. The rearrangement joins TRBV11-2 to TRBJ2-3, with a possible D match to TRBD1 (5 bases). V was clipped by 1 base and J by 5 bases, with 10 bases between them. Germline V gene data show CDR1 as SGHAT and CDR2 as FQNNGV. The CDR3 loop spans 14 amino acids. The CDR3 bases are TGTGCCAGCAGCTTAGGGGGCTTCCAAGATACGCAGTATTTT. Translating gives CASSLGGFQDTQYF.

The chain combines TRBV5-1 with TRBJ1-1; D gene uncertain. The ends were cut back, 4 bases at V and 2 bases at J, with 12 bases in the middle. Germline CDR1 reads SGHRS; CDR2 reads YFSETQ. CDR3 length: 14 residues. CDR3 in DNA: TGCGCCAGCAGCCCACTATCGGGCAACACTGAAGCTTTCTTT. Translation: CASSPLSGNTEAFF. The whole variable domain, remainder taken from reference TRBV5-1 and TRBJ1-1, is KAGVTQTPRYLIKTRGQQVTLSCSPISGHRSVSWYQQTPGQGLQFLFEYFSETQRNKGNFPGRFSGRQFSNSRSEMNVSTLELGDSALYLCASSPLSGNTEAFFGQGTRLTVV.

The V call is TRBV13, the J call TRBJ1-1; a weak D match, TRBD1 (6 bases). The germline CDR1 and CDR2 sequences are PRHDT and FYEKMQ (reference sequence). The CDR3 loop spans 12 amino acids. Trimming removed 6 bases from V and 8 bases from J, with 13 bases in between. For the CDR3, the DNA is TGTGCCAGCAGTTCGATCACAGGGGAAGCTTTCTTT. This codes for CASSSITGEAFF.

The CDR3 DNA reads as TGTGCCAGCAGCAAAAGGTTGGGGACCACAGATACGCAGTATTTT. It encodes CASSKRLGTTDTQYF. This chain joins TRBV7-2 and TRBJ2-3, with D tentatively TRBD1 or TRBD2 (5 bases each). Germline loops: CDR1 SGHTA, CDR2 FQGNSA. V was shortened by 5 bases and J by 2 bases, with 14 bases between the two germline ends. CDR3 length: 15 residues.

The chain has TRBV24-1 and TRBJ2-3; D gene unclear. The germline V gene encodes CDR1 KGHDR and CDR2 SFDVKD. The CDR3 length is 15 residues. Trimming removed 4 bases from V and 6 bases from J, with 16 bases in between. The CDR3 reads CATSEHSVMGDTQYF. The CDR3 nucleotides read TGTGCCACCAGTGAGCACAGTGTTATGGGGGATACGCAGTATTTT.

This clonotype was observed at least ten times. The rearrangement joins TRBV4-3 to TRBJ2-7; 10 bases agree with TRBD1. CDR1 and CDR2 from the germline V gene are LGHNA and YSLEER. The CDR3 runs 16 residues. Germline trimming cut 2 bases from V and 2 bases from J; bases unmatched to any gene: 6. The CDR3 sequence is CASSQITGTGAYEQYF. The DNA of the CDR3 is TGCGCCAGCAGCCAAATAACCGGGACAGGGGCCTACGAGCAGTACTTC.

In its sample, this clonotype was seen many times. The chain combines TRBV9 with TRBJ1-1, with a tentative D call TRBD1 (5 bases). This CDR3 is built from 14 residues. Trimming took 0 bases from V and 3 from J, leaving 9 bases between them. Germline CDR1 reads SGDLS; CDR2 reads YYNGEE. The CDR3 protein is CASSVDGGDTEAFF. The CDR3 DNA is TGTGCCAGCAGCGTAGATGGGGGGGACACTGAAGCTTTCTTT.

A few counts support this clonotype. The rearrangement joins TRBV12-3 or TRBV12-4 to TRBJ1-6, with 11 nucleotides matching TRBD1. Trimming took 5 bases from V and 8 from J; bases not matched to a gene: 5. The CDR3 length is 15 residues. The chain's CDR3 is CASSLRTGGDSPLHF. The CDR3 DNA follows: TGTGCCAGCAGTCTCAGGACAGGGGGCGATTCACCCCTCCACTTT.